Described below is a single TCR beta chain sequence and its context. The antigen remains undetermined. The repertoire was sequenced with immunoSEQ multiplex PCR; TCRdb's copy has only in-frame clones and lacks some. The sample shows about 120,000 clones, roughly 92% of them seen only once. The data were obtained in a study of T cell responses to AZD1222 COVID-19 vaccine. Study findings and constraints: Regions left unmutated in variants are reportedly the target of nearly half of spike-specific TCRs. White British people made up most donors, females outnumbered males, and clonal diversity was possibly underestimated. There were repertoire samples only from the period after the peak T cell response.

CDR3 length equals 16 residues. Per germline, CDR1 SGHRS and CDR2 YFSETQ. V trimming: 4 bases; J trimming: 2 bases; junction bases outside the gene matches: 7. This rearrangement joins TRBV5-1 to TRBJ2-2, with 8 nucleotides matching TRBD2. This material consisted of peripheral blood, taken 28 days after the second AZD1222 dose. The TCR sequence derives from an adult who received the AZD1222 COVID-19 vaccine. This CDR3 is CASSLQAGANTGELFF. DNA for the CDR3: TGCGCCAGCAGCCTACAAGCGGGGGCAAACACCGGGGAGCTGTTTTTT.